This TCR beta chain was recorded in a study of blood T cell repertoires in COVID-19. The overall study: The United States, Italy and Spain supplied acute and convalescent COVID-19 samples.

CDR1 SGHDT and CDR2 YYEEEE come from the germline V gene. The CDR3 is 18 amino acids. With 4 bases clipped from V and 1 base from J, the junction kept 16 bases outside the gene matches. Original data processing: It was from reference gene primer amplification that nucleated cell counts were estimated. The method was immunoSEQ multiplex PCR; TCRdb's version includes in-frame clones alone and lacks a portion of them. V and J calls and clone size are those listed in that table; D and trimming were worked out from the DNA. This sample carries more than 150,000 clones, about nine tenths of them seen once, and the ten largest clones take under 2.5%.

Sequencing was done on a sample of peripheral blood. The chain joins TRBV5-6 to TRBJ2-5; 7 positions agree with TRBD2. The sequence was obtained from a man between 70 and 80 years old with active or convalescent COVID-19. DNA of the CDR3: TGTGCCAGCAGCCTCCTTCCGGGGCTAGCGGCATCCCAAGAGACCCAGTACTTC. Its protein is CASSLLPGLAASQETQYF.